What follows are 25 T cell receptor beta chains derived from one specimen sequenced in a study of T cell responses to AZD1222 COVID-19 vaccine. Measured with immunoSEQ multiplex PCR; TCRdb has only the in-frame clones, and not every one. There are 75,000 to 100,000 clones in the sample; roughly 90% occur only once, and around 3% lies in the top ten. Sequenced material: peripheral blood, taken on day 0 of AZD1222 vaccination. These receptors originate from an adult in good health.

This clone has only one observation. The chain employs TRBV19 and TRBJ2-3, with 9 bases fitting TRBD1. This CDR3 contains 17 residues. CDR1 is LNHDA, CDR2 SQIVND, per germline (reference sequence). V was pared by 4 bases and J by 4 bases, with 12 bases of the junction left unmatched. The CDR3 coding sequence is TGTGCCAGTAGTAAACTCCCGGGACAGGGTTCGGCAGATACGCAGTATTTT. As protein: CASSKLPGQGSADTQYF.

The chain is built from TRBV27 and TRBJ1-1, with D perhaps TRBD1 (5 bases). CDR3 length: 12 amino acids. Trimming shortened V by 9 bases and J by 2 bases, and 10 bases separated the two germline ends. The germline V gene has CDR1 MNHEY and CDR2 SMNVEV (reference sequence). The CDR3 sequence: CASRQLNTEAFF. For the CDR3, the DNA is TGTGCCAGTAGACAGCTCAACACTGAAGCTTTCTTT.

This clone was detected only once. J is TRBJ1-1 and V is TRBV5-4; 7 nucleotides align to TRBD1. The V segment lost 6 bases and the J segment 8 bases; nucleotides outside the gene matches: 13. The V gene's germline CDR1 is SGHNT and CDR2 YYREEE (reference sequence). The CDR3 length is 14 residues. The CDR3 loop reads CASTRQGGGAEAFF. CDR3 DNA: TGTGCCAGCACACGACAGGGAGGGGGAGCAGAAGCTTTCTTT.

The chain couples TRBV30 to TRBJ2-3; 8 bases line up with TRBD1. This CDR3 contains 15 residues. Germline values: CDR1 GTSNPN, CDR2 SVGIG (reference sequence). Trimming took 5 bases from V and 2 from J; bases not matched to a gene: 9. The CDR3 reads CAWSQGARITDTQYF. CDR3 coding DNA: TGTGCCTGGTCTCAGGGGGCTAGGATCACAGATACGCAGTATTTT.

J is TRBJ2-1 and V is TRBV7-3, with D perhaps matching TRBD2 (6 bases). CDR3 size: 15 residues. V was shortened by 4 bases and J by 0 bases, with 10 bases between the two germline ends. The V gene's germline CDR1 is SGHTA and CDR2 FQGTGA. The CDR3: CASSSRGTSYNEQFF. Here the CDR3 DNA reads TGTGCCAGCAGCTCGCGGGGTACCTCCTACAATGAGCAGTTCTTC.

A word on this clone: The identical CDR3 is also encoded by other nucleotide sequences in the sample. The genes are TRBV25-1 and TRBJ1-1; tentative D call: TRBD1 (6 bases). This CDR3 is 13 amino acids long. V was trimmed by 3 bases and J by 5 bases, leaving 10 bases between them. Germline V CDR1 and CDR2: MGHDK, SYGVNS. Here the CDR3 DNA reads TGTGCCAGCAGTGATACAGGGAGAACTGAAGCTTTCTTT. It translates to CASSDTGRTEAFF.

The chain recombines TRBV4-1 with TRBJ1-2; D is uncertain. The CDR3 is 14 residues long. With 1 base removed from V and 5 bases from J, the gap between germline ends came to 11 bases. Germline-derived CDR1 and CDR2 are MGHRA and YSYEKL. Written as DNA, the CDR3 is TGCGCCAGCAGCCAAGCCCGGGAGGGATATGGCTACACCTTC. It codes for CASSQAREGYGYTF.

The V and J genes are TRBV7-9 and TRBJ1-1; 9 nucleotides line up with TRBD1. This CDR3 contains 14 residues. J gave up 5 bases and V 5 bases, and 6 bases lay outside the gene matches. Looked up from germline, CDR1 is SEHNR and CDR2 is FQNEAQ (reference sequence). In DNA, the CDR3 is TGTGCCAGCAGCCTGATGACAGGGGGAACTGAAGCTTTCTTT. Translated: CASSLMTGGTEAFF.

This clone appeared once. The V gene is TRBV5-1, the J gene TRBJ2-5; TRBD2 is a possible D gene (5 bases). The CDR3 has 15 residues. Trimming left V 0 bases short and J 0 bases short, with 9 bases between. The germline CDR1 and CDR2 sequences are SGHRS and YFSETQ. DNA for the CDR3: TGCGCCAGCAGCTTGGCGAGGGTATACCAAGAGACCCAGTACTTC. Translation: CASSLARVYQETQYF.

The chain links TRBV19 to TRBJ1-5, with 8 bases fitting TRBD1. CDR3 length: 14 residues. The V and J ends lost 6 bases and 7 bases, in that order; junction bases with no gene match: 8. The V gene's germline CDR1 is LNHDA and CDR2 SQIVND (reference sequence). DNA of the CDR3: TGTGCCAGTAGAGAAGGACAGGGTGGACAGCCCCAGCATTTT. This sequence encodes CASREGQGGQPQHF.

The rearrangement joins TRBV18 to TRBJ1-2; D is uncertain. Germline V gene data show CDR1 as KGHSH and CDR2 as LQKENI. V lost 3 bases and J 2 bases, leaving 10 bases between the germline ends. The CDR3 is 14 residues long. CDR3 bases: TGTGCCAGCTCACCGGAGCCTACCAACTATGGCTACACCTTC. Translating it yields CASSPEPTNYGYTF.

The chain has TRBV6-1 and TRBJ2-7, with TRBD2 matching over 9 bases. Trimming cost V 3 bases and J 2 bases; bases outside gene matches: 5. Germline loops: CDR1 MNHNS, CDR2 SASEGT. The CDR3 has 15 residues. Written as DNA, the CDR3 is TGTGCCAGCAGTGAGTGGTTAGCGGGAGCCTACGAGCAGTACTTC. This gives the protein CASSEWLAGAYEQYF.

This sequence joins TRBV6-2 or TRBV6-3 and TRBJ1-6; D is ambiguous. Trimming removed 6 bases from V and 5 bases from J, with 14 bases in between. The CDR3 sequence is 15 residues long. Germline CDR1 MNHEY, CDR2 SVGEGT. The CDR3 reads CASSQAGIDNSPLHF. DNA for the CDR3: TGTGCCAGCAGCCAGGCGGGGATCGATAATTCACCCCTCCACTTT.

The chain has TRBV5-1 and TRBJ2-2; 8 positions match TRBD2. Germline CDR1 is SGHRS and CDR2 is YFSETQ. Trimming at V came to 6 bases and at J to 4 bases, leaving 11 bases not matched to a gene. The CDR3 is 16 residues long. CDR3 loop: CASNPGGGLSTGELFF. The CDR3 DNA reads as TGCGCCAGCAACCCGGGAGGGGGGCTGAGCACCGGGGAGCTGTTTTTT.

CDR3 loop: CASSLAGPVEQFF. CDR3 nucleotide sequence: TGTGCCAGCAGCTTGGCCGGGCCAGTGGAGCAGTTCTTC. The chain is built from TRBV5-4 and TRBJ2-1; D ambiguous. The CDR3 consists of 13 residues. Germline assignment: CDR1 SGHNT and CDR2 YYREEE (reference sequence). Trimming pared 0 bases from V and 10 bases from J, leaving 11 bases between.

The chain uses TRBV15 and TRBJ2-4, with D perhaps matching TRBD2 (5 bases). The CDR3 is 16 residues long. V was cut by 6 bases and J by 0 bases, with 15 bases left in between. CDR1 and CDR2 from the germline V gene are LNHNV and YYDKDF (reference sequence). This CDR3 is CATSRISDLAKNIQYF. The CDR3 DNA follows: TGTGCCACCAGTCGAATTAGCGACTTAGCCAAAAACATTCAGTACTTC.

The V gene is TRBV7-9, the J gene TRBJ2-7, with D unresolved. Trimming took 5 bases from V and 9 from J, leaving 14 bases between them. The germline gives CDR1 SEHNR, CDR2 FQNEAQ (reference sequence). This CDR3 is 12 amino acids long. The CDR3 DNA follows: TGTGCCAGCAGCGGGGAAGAGGTCCGGCAGTACTTC. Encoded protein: CASSGEEVRQYF.

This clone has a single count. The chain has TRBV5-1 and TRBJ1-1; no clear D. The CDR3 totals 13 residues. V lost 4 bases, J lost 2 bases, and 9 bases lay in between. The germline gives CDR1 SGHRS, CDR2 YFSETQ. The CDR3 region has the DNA TGCGCCAGCAGCACAACAGTAAACACTGAAGCTTTCTTT. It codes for CASSTTVNTEAFF.

The CDR3 bases are TGTGCCAGCAGCCTCGCGGACAGCTCGCATGAAAAACTGTTTTTT. It encodes CASSLADSSHEKLFF. J is TRBJ1-4 and V is TRBV21-1; the table gives TRBD1 as D, unverified against the DNA. TRBV21-1 is marked as a pseudogene. This CDR3 has 15 amino acids.

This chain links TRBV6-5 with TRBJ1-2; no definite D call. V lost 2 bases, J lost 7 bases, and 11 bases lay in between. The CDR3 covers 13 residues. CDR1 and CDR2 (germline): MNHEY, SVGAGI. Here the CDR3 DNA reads TGTGCCAGCAGTTACCGAGACTTCAGTGGCTACACCTTC. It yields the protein CASSYRDFSGYTF.

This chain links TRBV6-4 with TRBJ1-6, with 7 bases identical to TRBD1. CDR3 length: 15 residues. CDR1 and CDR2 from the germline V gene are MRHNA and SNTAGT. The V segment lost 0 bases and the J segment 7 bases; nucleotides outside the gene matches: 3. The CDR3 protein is CASSDSRGPNSPLHF. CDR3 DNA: TGTGCCAGCAGTGACTCGAGGGGGCCAAATTCACCCCTCCACTTT.

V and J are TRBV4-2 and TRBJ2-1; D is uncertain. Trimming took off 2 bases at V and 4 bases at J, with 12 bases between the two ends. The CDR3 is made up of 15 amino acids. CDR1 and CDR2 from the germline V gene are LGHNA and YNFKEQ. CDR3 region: CASSQSTLLYNEQFF. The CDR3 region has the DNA TGTGCCAGCAGCCAAAGTACTCTTCTTTACAATGAGCAGTTCTTC.

The CDR3: CASSGTGDSPLHF. In nucleotides, the CDR3 is TGTGCCAGCAGTGGGACAGGGGATTCACCCCTCCACTTT. This chain connects TRBV2 to TRBJ1-6; TRBD1 matches 9 bases. The CDR3 is made up of 13 amino acids. The germline V gene encodes CDR1 SNHLY and CDR2 FYNNEI. The junction had 0 bases not matched to a gene; V was cut back by 4 bases and J by 8 bases.

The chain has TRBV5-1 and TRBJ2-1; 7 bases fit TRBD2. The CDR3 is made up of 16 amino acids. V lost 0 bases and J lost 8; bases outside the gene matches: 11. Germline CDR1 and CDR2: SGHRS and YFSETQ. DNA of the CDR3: TGCGCCAGCAGCTTGGGTTCGCTAGCGGAAGGCGATGAGCAGTTCTTC. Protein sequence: CASSLGSLAEGDEQFF.

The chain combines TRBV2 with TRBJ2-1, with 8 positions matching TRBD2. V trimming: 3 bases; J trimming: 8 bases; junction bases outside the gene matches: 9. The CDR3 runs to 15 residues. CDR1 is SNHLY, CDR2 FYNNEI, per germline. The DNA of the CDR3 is TGTGCCAGCAGTGAGGCTAGCGGGTGGCGGCATGAGCAGTTCTTC. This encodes CASSEASGWRHEQFF.